The next 20 T cell receptor beta chains were all read from a single sample in a study of T cells in Graves' hyperthyroidism and ophthalmopathy. Amplification targeted TCR beta CDR3 regions from RNA transcripts. RT-PCR in the first round (using the HTBI primer set) targeted the TCR CDR3. TCRdb re-derived calls from the multiplex PCR reads in MiXCR, one entry per CDR3 protein. The data contain 250,000 to 350,000 distinct CDR3 sequences, about 20% of them singletons. Sequencing input: blood. These receptors originate from a man aged 25-45 years with Graves' ophthalmopathy.

This clonotype was counted a few times. The chain combines TRBV29-1 with TRBJ2-7; D perhaps matches TRBD1 (6 bases). V lost 6 bases and J 4 bases, leaving 22 bases between the germline ends. Looked up from germline, CDR1 is SQVTM and CDR2 is ANQGSEA. The CDR3 is made up of 15 amino acids. CDR3 nucleotides: TGCAGCGTCGGACCCGACAGGATAACTGCGTACGAGCAGTACTTC. The encoded protein is CSVGPDRITAYEQYF.

This clonotype was detected once. The chain uses TRBV10-3 and TRBJ2-2; TRBD2 might be the D (5 bases). V lost 10 bases and J 3 bases, leaving 15 bases between the germline ends. Germline assignment: CDR1 ENHRY and CDR2 SYGVKD. The CDR3 is 14 residues long. The CDR3: CATRTSSDTGELFF. CDR3 coding DNA: TGTGCCACGCGGACTTCTTCGGACACCGGGGAGCTGTTTTTT.

This clonotype has more than one count but fewer than ten. The chain uses TRBV9 and TRBJ2-5, with 11 positions matching TRBD1. Germline trimming cut 4 bases from V and 3 bases from J; bases unmatched to any gene: 2. Germline CDR1 and CDR2: SGDLS and YYNGEE. This CDR3 contains 14 residues. CDR3 in amino acids: CASSRTGGEETQYF. The CDR3 nucleotides read TGTGCCAGCAGCCGGACAGGGGGCGAAGAGACCCAGTACTTC.

The chain recombines TRBV30 with TRBJ1-6; D remains unclear. The CDR3 consists of 16 residues. Trimming removed 0 bases from V and 7 bases from J, with 16 bases in between. Germline V gene data show CDR1 as GTSNPN and CDR2 as SVGIG (reference sequence). The CDR3 spells CAWSVRKYPSNSPLHF. The CDR3 bases are TGTGCCTGGAGTGTCCGGAAATACCCTTCAAATTCACCCCTCCACTTT.

Comment on this clonotype: A much larger clone sits a single nucleotide away, making a read error possible. The CDR3 does not end in the conserved phenylalanine or tryptophan, so this is likely a read error. CDR3 protein: CASSHGTDGYTL. In nucleotides, the CDR3 is TGCGCCAGCAGCCACGGGACAGATGGCTACACCCTC. The chain joins TRBV5-1 to TRBJ1-2; TRBD1 matches at 7 bases. V dropped 4 bases and J dropped 6; count of bases not matched to a gene: 3. Germline loops: CDR1 SGHRS, CDR2 YFSETQ. The CDR3 runs 12 residues.

The chain uses TRBV10-3 and TRBJ2-7; D may match TRBD1 or TRBD2 (5 bases each). CDR1 is ENHRY and CDR2 is SYGVKD in the germline V gene. The CDR3 loop spans 16 amino acids. The V and J ends lost 0 bases and 4 bases respectively, with 16 bases between them. This CDR3 reads CAISESTGTKVYEQYF. Written as DNA, the CDR3 is TGTGCCATCAGTGAGTCAACCGGGACGAAGGTTTACGAGCAGTACTTC.

In its sample, this clonotype was seen many times. V and J are TRBV2 and TRBJ2-1, with 14 bases aligning to TRBD2. Trimming at V came to 8 bases and at J to 9 bases, leaving 3 bases not matched to a gene. The CDR3 totals 13 residues. Germline assignment: CDR1 SNHLY and CDR2 FYNNEI. The CDR3 loop is CASGTSGSVEQFF. CDR3 DNA sequence: TGTGCCAGCGGGACTAGCGGGAGTGTTGAGCAGTTCTTC. The entire variable domain, with the rest obtained from reference TRBV2 and TRBJ2-1, is as follows: EPEVTQTPSHQVTQMGQEVILRCVPISNHLYFYWYRQILGQKVEFLVSFYNNEISEKSEIFDDQFSVERPDGSNFTLKIRSTKLEDSAMYFCASGTSGSVEQFFGPGTRLTVL.

The CDR3 nucleotides read TGTGCCAGCAGAGGACAGTGGGTCGGGGCTGAAGCTTTCTTT. Protein: CASRGQWVGAEAFF. The chain combines TRBV12-3 or TRBV12-4 with TRBJ1-1; a weak D match, TRBD1 (6 bases). This CDR3 region has 14 residues. V was cut by 6 bases and J by 6 bases, with 17 bases left in between.

This clonotype was seen repeatedly, ten times or more. The chain joins TRBV6-1 to TRBJ1-1, with D tentatively TRBD1 (6 bases). The CDR3 runs 14 residues. The V gene's germline CDR1 is MNHNS and CDR2 SASEGT. Between the trimmed V and J ends, which lost 6 bases and 0 bases, there was a span of 11 bases. The CDR3 sequence: CASRAGQLNTEAFF. The CDR3 nucleotides are TGTGCCAGCAGGGCCGGACAGTTGAACACTGAAGCTTTCTTT.

V is TRBV5-1 and J is TRBJ2-6; D may match TRBD1 or TRBD2 (6 bases each). Germline CDR1 is SGHRS and CDR2 is YFSETQ. V lost 7 bases to trimming and J lost 4 bases, with 18 bases between them. The CDR3 is made up of 16 amino acids. CDR3 nucleotide sequence: TGCGCCAGCGACAAGGGGGGACGGTCAGGGGCCAACGTCCTGACTTTC. Its protein product is CASDKGGRSGANVLTF.

This clonotype was seen repeatedly, ten times or more. This chain uses TRBV11-2 with TRBJ2-1; D uncertain. Germline CDR1 and CDR2: SGHAT and FQNNGV. The CDR3 length is 13 residues. The ends were cut back, 4 bases at V and 6 bases at J, with 10 bases in the middle. This CDR3 reads CASSSGRFNEQFF. The CDR3 nucleotides read TGTGCCAGCAGCTCCGGACGGTTCAATGAGCAGTTCTTC.

The table lists this clonotype with many counts. J is TRBJ2-3 and V is TRBV7-3; D is ambiguous. V was clipped by 5 bases and J by 6 bases, with 12 bases between them. Germline CDR1 reads SGHTA; CDR2 reads FQGTGA. The length of the CDR3 is 13 residues. The CDR3 DNA follows: TGTGCCAGCAGCCCCTACTTGGGGGATACGCAGTATTTT. As protein: CASSPYLGDTQYF.

This clonotype has a handful of counts. A much larger clone is a single base away; this may be a read error. The chain combines TRBV20-1 with TRBJ2-5; D may be TRBD2 (6 bases). The CDR3 has 13 amino acids. The V end lost 0 bases, the J end lost 7 bases, and 12 bases lay between the germline ends. Germline CDR1 is DFQATT and CDR2 is SNEGSKA (reference sequence). The CDR3 reads CSARDPSEGTQYF. The CDR3 bases are TGCAGTGCTAGAGATCCTAGCGAAGGGACCCAGTACTTC.

The chain joins TRBV7-9 to TRBJ2-2; 9 nucleotides align to TRBD2. V dropped 1 base and J dropped 7; count of bases not matched to a gene: 7. Germline lookup yields CDR1 SEHNR and CDR2 FQNEAQ (reference sequence). CDR3 size: 16 residues. The CDR3 sequence is CASSLVVSGSFGELFF. The CDR3 region has the DNA TGTGCCAGCAGCTTAGTAGTTAGCGGGAGCTTCGGGGAGCTGTTTTTT.

This clonotype was observed at least ten times. Here the CDR3 reads CASSLGSESSYNEQFF. The CDR3 region has the DNA TGTGCCAGCAGCTTAGGATCGGAAAGCTCCTACAATGAGCAGTTCTTC. The rearrangement links TRBV11-2 to TRBJ2-1; D gene ambiguous. Germline lookup yields CDR1 SGHAT and CDR2 FQNNGV. CDR3 length: 16 residues. Trimming removed 1 base from V and 0 bases from J, with 10 bases in between. Supplemented by reference TRBV11-2 and TRBJ2-1, the full variable domain reads EAGVAQSPRYKIIEKRQSVAFWCNPISGHATLYWYQQILGQGPKLLIQFQNNGVVDDSQLPKDRFSAERLKGVDSTLKIQPAKLEDSAVYLCASSLGSESSYNEQFFGPGTRLTVL.

A few counts support this clonotype. This rearrangement joins TRBV27 to TRBJ2-7, with 9 bases aligning to TRBD1. This CDR3 has 16 amino acids. Losses at the gene ends were 11 bases for V and 1 base for J; bases not matched to a gene: 15. Germline V gives CDR1 MNHEY, CDR2 SMNVEV (reference sequence). The CDR3 sequence is CASKRPGQGESYEQYF. The CDR3 region has the DNA TGTGCCTCGAAGAGGCCGGGACAGGGTGAATCCTACGAGCAGTACTTC.

To note about this clonotype: A much larger clone sits a single nucleotide away, making a read error possible. The chain employs TRBV7-8 and TRBJ2-3; TRBD2 matches at 7 bases. With 2 bases clipped from V and 4 bases from J, the junction kept 9 bases outside the gene matches. This CDR3 has 16 amino acids. Germline loops: CDR1 SGHVS, CDR2 FQNEAQ. CDR3: CASSLSGGASADTQYF. The CDR3 nucleotides read TGTGCCAGCAGCTTATCGGGGGGAGCGAGCGCAGATACGCAGTATTTT.

This chain links TRBV5-6 with TRBJ2-1; D is possibly TRBD1 (6 bases). Germline CDR1 and CDR2: SGHDT and YYEEEE. The CDR3 is 15 amino acids. V shed 4 bases and J shed 9 bases, with 20 bases lying between them. CDR3 sequence: CASSRPSDRPSEQFF. CDR3 sequence (DNA): TGTGCCAGCAGCCGACCGTCGGACAGACCCTCTGAGCAGTTCTTC.

This clonotype was found many times. J is TRBJ2-7 and V is TRBV20-1; TRBD2 aligns across 12 bases. This CDR3 region has 15 residues. After removal of 6 bases from V and 2 bases from J, the junction contained 8 bases not matched to a gene. Looked up from germline, CDR1 is DFQATT and CDR2 is SNEGSKA (reference sequence). CDR3 DNA sequence: TGCAGTGCCCAGACTAGCGGGAGTTGGACCTACGAGCAGTACTTC. This codes for CSAQTSGSWTYEQYF.

CDR3 nucleotides: TGTGCCAGCAGAACAGGGTCTTCGTTCCATGAGCAGTTCTTC. Protein sequence: CASRTGSSFHEQFF. The rearrangement joins TRBV4-2 to TRBJ2-1; tentative D call: TRBD1 (6 bases). V lost 6 bases and J lost 8, with 17 bases in between. Germline V CDR1 and CDR2: LGHNA, YNFKEQ. This CDR3 is built from 14 residues.